This T cell receptor beta chain appears in the sequencing data of a study of Tregs in tolerant kidney transplant recipients. The overall study: CD4+CD25+CD127- cells came from approximately 3-day belatacept mixed lymphocyte reactions, some with approximately 5-day graft donor restimulation.

Produced via immunoSEQ multiplex PCR; TCRdb's table is partial and in-frame only. The sample has 25,000 to 35,000 clones, 82% seen once. After removal of 6 bases from V and 8 bases from J, the junction contained 5 bases not matched to a gene. Germline V gene sequence: CDR1 MDHEN, CDR2 SYDVKM. This CDR3 contains 12 residues. Remarks on this clone: Its target is unknown.

This TCR came from a human donor in good health. The rearrangement uses TRBV28 and TRBJ1-2, with 8 bases identical to TRBD1. Specimen: Tregs from blood cultured with allogeneic cells. CDR3 sequence: CASSQTGVGYTF. In DNA, the CDR3 is TGTGCCAGCAGCCAGACAGGGGTAGGCTACACCTTC.